This TCR beta chain was sequenced during a study of blood T cell repertoires in COVID-19 (dated by TCRdb to the early 2020s). Background for the entire study: The collaborator samples originated in the United States, Italy and Spain and spanned the acute and convalescent phases of COVID-19. The dataset comprised deeply sampled blood TCRbeta repertoires from subjects exposed to, actively infected with, or recovered from COVID-19. Sample metadata almost always included a de-identified subject ID, COVID-19 status, age in years and sex. The prospective study material was composed of cDNA or gDNA derived from T cells, B-cell-depleted T cells, or PBMCs. The samples were drawn from the first 160 participants of the ongoing ImmuneRACE study and from 950 to 1,500 subjects provided by 6 global collaborators. The repertoires were released in a freely available public database intended as a resource for research on the immune response to SARS-CoV-2. Where available, HLA class I and class II types were taken from metadata supplied by the sample provider and were not determined by assay-based typing. General findings and caveats noted by the study authors: How much clinical and demographic metadata was included differed by source and by participant, and the metadata was provided uncurated.

Enrolling through a virtual design, the prospective study's participants ranged in age from roughly 18 to 95 years and lived across about two dozen United States geographic areas. To assign participants to cohorts, the prospective study relied on clinical history that participants themselves reported in a screening survey and a study questionnaire. ImmuneRACE Cohort 3 recovered participants were defined by two consecutive negative NP/OP PCR tests, healthcare professional clearance, or symptom resolution. In the prospective study, mobile phlebotomists collected whole blood, serum and a nasopharyngeal or oropharyngeal swab from each participant. Additional blood draws and questionnaires over a 2-month period could optionally be provided by prospective study participants. Blood samples from the prospective study were shipped frozen or at room temperature prior to DNA extraction. The immunoSEQ Assay, a bias-controlled multiplex PCR, was used to amplify TCRbeta CDR3 regions from genomic DNA. On the study's bioinformatics: The number of nucleated cells in each sample was estimated from the amplification of reference gene primers within the assay. Sequence reads were collapsed and filtered to measure the absolute abundance of every unique TCRbeta CDR3 rearrangement. Productive Simpson clonality was computed per sample as the square root of Simpson's diversity index over productive rearrangements. As stored in TCRdb, this immuneACCESS dataset retains in-frame rearrangements with V and J assigned. A fraction of the clones does not appear; measured against another copy, unresolved V genes explain less than half of the discrepancy, and the remainder lacks a known reason. V and J calls and clone size are as listed in that table; D and trimming were resolved from the DNA. The sample profile shows approximately 200,000 clones; 87% of them were found once. The top ten hold about 10% of the sample.

Worth noting for this clone: It lacks a known antigen. One base away there is no much larger clone; base qualities are not given.

Material: PBMCs or T cells enriched from blood (not recorded which). The clonotype was recovered from a man in his thirties or forties who had recovered from COVID-19.

The nucleotide sequence reads as follows: TGTGCCAGCAGTTTCTACCCCGCCTACGAGCAGTACTTC. This codes for CASSFYPAYEQYF. The chain is made from TRBV27 and TRBJ2-7; no D gene is confidently identified. V sheds 3 bases and J sheds 2 bases, leaving 8 bases between their ends. CDR1 and CDR2 were assigned from the germline V gene (reference sequence) as MNHEY and SMNVEV. The CDR3 has 13 amino acids, counting the end cysteine and phenylalanine. Solely the CDR3 DNA is kept, with 39 bases framed from the first base.